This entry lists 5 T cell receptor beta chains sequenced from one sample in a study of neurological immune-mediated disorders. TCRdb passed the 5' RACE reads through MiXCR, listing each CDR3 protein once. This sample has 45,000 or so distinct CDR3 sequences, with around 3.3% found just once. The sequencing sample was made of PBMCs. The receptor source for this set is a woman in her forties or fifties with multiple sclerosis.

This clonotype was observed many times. The CDR3 DNA sequence: TGCAGCGCTCAACCGGGACAGGGTCCTGGAAACACCATATATTTT. Translation gives CSAQPGQGPGNTIYF. The chain is built from TRBV29-1 and TRBJ1-3, with 9 bases matching TRBD1. The germline gives CDR1 SQVTM, CDR2 ANQGSEA. This CDR3 is built from 15 residues. V was clipped by 7 bases and J by 2 bases; unmatched bases: 9.

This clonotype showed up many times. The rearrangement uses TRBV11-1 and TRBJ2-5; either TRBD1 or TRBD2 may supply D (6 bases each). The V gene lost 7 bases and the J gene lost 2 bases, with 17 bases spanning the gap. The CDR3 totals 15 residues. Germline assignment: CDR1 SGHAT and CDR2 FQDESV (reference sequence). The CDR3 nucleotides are TGTGCCAGCACCCAACAGGGCCGGGGGCAAGAGACCCAGTACTTC. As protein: CASTQQGRGQETQYF.

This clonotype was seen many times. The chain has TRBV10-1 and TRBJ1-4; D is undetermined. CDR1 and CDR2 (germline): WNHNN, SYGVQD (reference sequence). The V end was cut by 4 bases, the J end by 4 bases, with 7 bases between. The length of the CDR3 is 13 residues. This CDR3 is CASSGWDNEKLFF. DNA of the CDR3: TGCGCCAGCAGTGGATGGGATAATGAAAAACTGTTTTTT.

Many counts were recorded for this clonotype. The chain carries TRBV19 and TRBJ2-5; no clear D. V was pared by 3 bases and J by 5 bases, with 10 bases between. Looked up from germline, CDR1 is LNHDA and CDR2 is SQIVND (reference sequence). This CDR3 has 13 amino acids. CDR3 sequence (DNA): TGTGCCAGTAGTATCTCCGGTCCGGAGACCCAGTACTTC. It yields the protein CASSISGPETQYF.

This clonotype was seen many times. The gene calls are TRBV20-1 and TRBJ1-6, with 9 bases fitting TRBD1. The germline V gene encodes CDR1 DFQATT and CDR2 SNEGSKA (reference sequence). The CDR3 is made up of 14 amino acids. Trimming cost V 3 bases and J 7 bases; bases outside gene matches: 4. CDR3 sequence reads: CSARAGTGNSPLHF. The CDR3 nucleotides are TGCAGTGCTAGGGCCGGGACAGGGAATTCACCCCTCCACTTT.